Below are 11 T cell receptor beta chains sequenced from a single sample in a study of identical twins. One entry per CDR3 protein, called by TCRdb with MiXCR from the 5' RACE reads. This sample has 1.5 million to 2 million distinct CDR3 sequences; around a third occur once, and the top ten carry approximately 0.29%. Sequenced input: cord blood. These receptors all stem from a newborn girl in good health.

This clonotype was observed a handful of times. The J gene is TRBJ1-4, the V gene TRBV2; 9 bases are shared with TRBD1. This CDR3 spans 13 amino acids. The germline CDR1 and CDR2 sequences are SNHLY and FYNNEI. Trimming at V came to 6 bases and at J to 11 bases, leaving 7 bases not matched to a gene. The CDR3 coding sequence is TGTGCCAGCAGAGCCGGACAGGGGAGGAAACTGTTTTTT. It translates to CASRAGQGRKLFF.

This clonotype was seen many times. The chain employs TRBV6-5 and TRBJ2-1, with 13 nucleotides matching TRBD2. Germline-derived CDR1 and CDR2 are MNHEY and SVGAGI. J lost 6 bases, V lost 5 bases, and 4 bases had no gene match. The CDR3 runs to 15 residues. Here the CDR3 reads CASSRLAGGGNEQFF. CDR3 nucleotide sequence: TGTGCCAGCAGTCGACTAGCGGGAGGTGGCAATGAGCAGTTCTTC.

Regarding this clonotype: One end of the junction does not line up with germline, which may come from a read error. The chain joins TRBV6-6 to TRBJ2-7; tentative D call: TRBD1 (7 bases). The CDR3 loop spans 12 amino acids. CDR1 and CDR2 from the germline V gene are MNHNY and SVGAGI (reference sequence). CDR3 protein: CACRGDGYEQYF. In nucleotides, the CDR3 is TGTGCCTGCAGGGGGGATGGCTACGAGCAGTACTTC.

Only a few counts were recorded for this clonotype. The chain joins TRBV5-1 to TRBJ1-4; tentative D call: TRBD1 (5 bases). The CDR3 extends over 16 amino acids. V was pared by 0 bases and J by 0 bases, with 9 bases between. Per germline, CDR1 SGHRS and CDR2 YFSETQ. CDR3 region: CASSLAGSATNEKLFF. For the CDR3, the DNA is TGCGCCAGCAGCTTGGCAGGGTCTGCAACTAATGAAAAACTGTTTTTT.

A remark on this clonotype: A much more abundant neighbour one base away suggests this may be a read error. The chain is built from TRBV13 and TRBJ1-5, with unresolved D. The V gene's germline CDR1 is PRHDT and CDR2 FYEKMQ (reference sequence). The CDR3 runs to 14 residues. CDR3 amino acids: CSSSHLPPNQPQHF. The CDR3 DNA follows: TGTTCCAGCAGCCACCTACCACCGAATCAGCCCCAGCATTTT.

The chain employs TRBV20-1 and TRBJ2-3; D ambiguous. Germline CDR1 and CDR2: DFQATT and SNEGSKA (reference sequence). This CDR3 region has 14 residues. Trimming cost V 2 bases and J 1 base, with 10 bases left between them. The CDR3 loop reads CSARFTEGTDTQYF. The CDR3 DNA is TGCAGTGCTAGATTCACCGAAGGCACAGATACGCAGTATTTT.

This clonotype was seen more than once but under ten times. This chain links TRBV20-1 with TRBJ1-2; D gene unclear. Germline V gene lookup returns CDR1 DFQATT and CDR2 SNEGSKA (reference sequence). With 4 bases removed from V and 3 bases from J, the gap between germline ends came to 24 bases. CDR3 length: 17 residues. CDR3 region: CSATKRPLRQTYYGYTF. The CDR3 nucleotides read TGCAGTGCTACAAAACGGCCCCTCCGACAAACCTACTATGGCTACACCTTC.

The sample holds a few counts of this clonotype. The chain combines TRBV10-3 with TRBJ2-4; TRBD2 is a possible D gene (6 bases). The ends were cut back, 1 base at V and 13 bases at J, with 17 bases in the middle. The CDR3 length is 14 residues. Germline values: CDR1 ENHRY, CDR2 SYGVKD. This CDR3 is CAISECGIFCEQYF. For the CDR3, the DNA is TGTGCCATCAGTGAGTGCGGGATCTTTTGTGAGCAGTACTTC.

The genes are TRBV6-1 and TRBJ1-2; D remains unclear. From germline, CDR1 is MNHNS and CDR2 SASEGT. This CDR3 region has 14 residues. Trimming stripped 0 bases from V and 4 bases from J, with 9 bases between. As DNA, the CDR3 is TGTGCCAGCAGTGAAGCGCGGTTAGCCTATGGCTACACCTTC. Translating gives CASSEARLAYGYTF.

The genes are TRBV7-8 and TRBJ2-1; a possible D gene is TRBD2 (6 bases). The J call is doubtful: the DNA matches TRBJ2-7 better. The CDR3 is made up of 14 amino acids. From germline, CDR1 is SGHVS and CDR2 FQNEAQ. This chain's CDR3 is CASSGLPLTYEQYF. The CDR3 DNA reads TGTGCCAGCAGCGGACTACCCTTAACCTACGAGCAGTACTTC.

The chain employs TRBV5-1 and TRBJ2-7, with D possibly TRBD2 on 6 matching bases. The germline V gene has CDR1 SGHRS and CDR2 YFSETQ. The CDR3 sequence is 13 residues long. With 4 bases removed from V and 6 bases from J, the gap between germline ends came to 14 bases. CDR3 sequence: CASSGVRLVEQYF. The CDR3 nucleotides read TGCGCCAGCAGCGGGGTTCGACTAGTCGAGCAGTACTTC.